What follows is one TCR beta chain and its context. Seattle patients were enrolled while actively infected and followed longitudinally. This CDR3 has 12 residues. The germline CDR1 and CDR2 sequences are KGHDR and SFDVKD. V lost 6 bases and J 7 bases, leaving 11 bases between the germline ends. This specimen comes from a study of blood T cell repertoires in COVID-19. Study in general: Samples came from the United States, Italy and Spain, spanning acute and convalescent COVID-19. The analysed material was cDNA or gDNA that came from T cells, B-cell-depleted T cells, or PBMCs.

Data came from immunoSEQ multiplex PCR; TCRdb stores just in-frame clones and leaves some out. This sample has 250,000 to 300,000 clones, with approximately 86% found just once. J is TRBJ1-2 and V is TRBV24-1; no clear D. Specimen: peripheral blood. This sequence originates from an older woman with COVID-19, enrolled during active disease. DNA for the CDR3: TGTGCCACCAGTTCTTCTAGAGGTGGCTACACCTTC. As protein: CATSSSRGGYTF.